A single TCR beta chain is shown here with its context. Antigen specificity is unknown. The sample comes from a study of OX40 agonist ivuxolimab in advanced cancers. Study conclusions and caveats: CD4+ and CD8+ blood T cells expanded clonally by week 6 at 0.1 to 3.0 mg/kg. Still undetermined is the antigen specificity of the expanded peripheral T cells.

Autoimmune disease history or systemic immunosuppression was exclusionary. The investigators sampled blood at baseline, at cycle 4 day 1, and at cycle 7 day 1. Sequencing used immunoSEQ multiplex PCR; TCRdb keeps in-frame clones, though not all of them. This sample yields about 19,000 clones, of which approximately 86% are seen a single time; roughly 50% belongs to the top ten. V lost 3 bases and J lost 9; bases outside the gene matches: 15. Germline CDR1 reads SGHDT; CDR2 reads YYEEEE. The CDR3 has 16 residues. This specimen consisted of CD4+ or CD8+ T cells sorted from blood, obtained in a trial of the OX40 agonist ivuxolimab. This chain joins TRBV5-6 and TRBJ1-5; 7 bases fit TRBD1. This receptor was obtained from an adult with an advanced solid tumor such as melanoma, head and neck, liver or kidney cancer. CDR3 sequence (DNA): TGTGCCAGCAGCTCAGGGGACAGCGAGGGTTTTTTGCCCCAGCATTTT. It yields the protein CASSSGDSEGFLPQHF.